This entry lists 3 T cell receptor beta chains sequenced from one sample in a study of beta chain features in type 1 diabetes. Since all of the isolated RNA was reverse transcribed, expressed TCRB transcripts were what got sequenced. Using immunoSEQ multiplex PCR, the repertoire was profiled, and TCRdb retains in-frame clones only, with some absent. The sample comprises about 450,000 clones, over 9.5% of which are singletons, and about 0.045% rests with the top ten. The specimen was naive CD4+ T cells from blood. Receptor source: a woman aged 18-30 years in good health.

Notes on this clone: Other DNA sequences within the sample encode an identical CDR3. The genes are TRBV9 and TRBJ2-5; tentatively, D is TRBD1 (6 bases). Germline V gene sequence: CDR1 SGDLS, CDR2 YYNGEE. Trimming pared 1 base from V and 5 bases from J, leaving 9 bases between. The CDR3 sequence is 13 residues long. CDR3 protein: CASSVNGGETQYF. Here the CDR3 DNA reads TGTGCCAGCAGCGTAAATGGGGGCGAGACCCAGTACTTC.

The V gene is TRBV7-6, the J gene TRBJ2-7, with D tentatively TRBD1 or TRBD2 (5 bases each). The CDR3 spans 13 residues. Germline V gives CDR1 SGHVS, CDR2 FNYEAQ. The V and J ends lost 6 bases and 3 bases respectively, with 12 bases between them. The CDR3, as DNA: TGTGCCAGCAGTCCGAGGGGCGGCTACGAGCAGTACTTC. Encoded protein: CASSPRGGYEQYF.

Only a few counts were recorded for this clone. The V and J genes are TRBV7-2 and TRBJ1-5; D is uncertain. Looked up from germline, CDR1 is SGHTA and CDR2 is FQGNSA. The CDR3 has 18 amino acids. The ends were cut back, 5 bases at V and 0 bases at J, with 20 bases in the middle. The CDR3 sequence is CASSPKGIYRYSNQPQHF. In DNA form, the CDR3 reads TGTGCCAGCAGCCCCAAGGGTATCTACCGGTATAGCAATCAGCCCCAGCATTTT.